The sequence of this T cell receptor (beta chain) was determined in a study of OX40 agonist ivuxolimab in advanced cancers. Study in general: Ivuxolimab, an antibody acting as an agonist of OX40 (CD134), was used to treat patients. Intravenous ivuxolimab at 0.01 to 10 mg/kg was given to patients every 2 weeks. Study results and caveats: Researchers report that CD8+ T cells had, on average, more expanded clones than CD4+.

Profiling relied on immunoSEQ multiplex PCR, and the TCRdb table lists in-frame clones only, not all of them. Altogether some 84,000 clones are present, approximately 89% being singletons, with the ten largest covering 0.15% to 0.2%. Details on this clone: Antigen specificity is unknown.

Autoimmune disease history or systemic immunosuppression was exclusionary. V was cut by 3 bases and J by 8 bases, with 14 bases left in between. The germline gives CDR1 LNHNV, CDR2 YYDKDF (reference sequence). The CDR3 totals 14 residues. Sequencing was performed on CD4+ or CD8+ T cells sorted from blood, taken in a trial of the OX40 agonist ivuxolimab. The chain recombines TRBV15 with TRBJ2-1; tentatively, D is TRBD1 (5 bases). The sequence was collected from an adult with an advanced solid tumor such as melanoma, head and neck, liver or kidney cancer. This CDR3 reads CATSRADSDDEQFF. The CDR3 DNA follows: TGTGCCACCAGCAGGGCCGACAGTGATGATGAGCAGTTCTTC.